What follows are 27 T cell receptor beta chains derived from one specimen sequenced in a study of T cell responses to AZD1222 COVID-19 vaccine (dated by TCRdb to about 2021). The library was produced with the immunoSEQ multiplex PCR assay. This is the immuneACCESS table as TCRdb keeps it, with only in-frame sequences that have V and J called. A part of the clones is gone; compared with another copy, unresolved V genes explain less than half, and the rest is unexplained. This sample gives over 100,000 clones in total; around 86% of them show up just once. 5% to 7.5% of the sample comes from the top ten. Taken with the paper, the label for time point translates to: baseline before first vaccination. The sequences come from peripheral blood, collected on day 0 of AZD1222 vaccination. These receptors came from an adult in good health.

J is TRBJ1-2 and V is TRBV27; no clear D gene. Germline V CDR1 and CDR2: MNHEY, SMNVEV (reference sequence). This CDR3 has 13 amino acids. Trimming took off 6 bases at V and 2 bases at J, with 10 bases between the two ends. The CDR3 bases are TGTGCCAGCAGCCCGGACGGAAACTATGGCTACACCTTC. It specifies CASSPDGNYGYTF.

The chain employs TRBV5-4 and TRBJ1-2; no firm D call. V was clipped by 0 bases and J by 2 bases, with 5 bases between them. The CDR3 has 13 amino acids. Germline CDR1 reads SGHNT; CDR2 reads YYREEE (reference sequence). The CDR3 spells CASSLAENYGYTF. DNA of the CDR3: TGTGCCAGCAGCTTGGCCGAAAACTATGGCTACACCTTC.

The CDR3 region is CASSEPGNTIYF. The CDR3 coding sequence is TGTGCCAGCAGCGAACCCGGAAACACCATATATTTT. This chain links TRBV11-1 with TRBJ1-3; D ambiguous. V dropped 5 bases and J dropped 4 bases, with 6 bases sitting between them. Germline-derived CDR1 and CDR2 are SGHAT and FQDESV (reference sequence). The CDR3 is 12 residues long.

The chain has TRBV10-3 and TRBJ1-5, with a tentative D call TRBD1 (6 bases). The CDR3 runs to 13 residues. The germline V gene has CDR1 ENHRY and CDR2 SYGVKD. Deletions cut 3 bases from V and 5 bases from J, with 8 bases between. The CDR3: CAISEAGDQPQHF. The CDR3 DNA reads as TGTGCCATCAGTGAAGCAGGGGATCAGCCCCAGCATTTT.

The genes are TRBV29-1 and TRBJ1-1; D gene uncertain. V was clipped by 6 bases and J by 6 bases, with 17 bases between them. The length of the CDR3 is 13 residues. From germline, CDR1 is SQVTM and CDR2 ANQGSEA. The CDR3 sequence is CSVLGWGVSEAFF. CDR3 DNA sequence: TGCAGCGTACTGGGGTGGGGTGTCTCTGAAGCTTTCTTT.

The V call is TRBV13, the J call TRBJ1-2; a possible D gene is TRBD1 (6 bases). The CDR3 totals 14 residues. CDR1 PRHDT and CDR2 FYEKMQ come from the germline V gene (reference sequence). Trimming cost V 8 bases and J 3 bases, with 16 bases left between them. The CDR3 DNA reads as TGTGCCAGCTCAAGTAACAGGGTTCACTATGGCTACACCTTC. It codes for CASSSNRVHYGYTF.

The rearrangement links TRBV6-5 to TRBJ1-1; maybe TRBD1 (5 bases). Per germline, CDR1 MNHEY and CDR2 SVGAGI. Trimming shortened V by 8 bases and J by 4 bases, and 11 bases separated the two germline ends. CDR3 length: 12 amino acids. CDR3: CASLWDRTEAFF. CDR3 coding DNA: TGTGCCAGCCTCTGGGACCGCACTGAAGCTTTCTTT.

The chain joins TRBV6-5 to TRBJ2-5; unclear D gene. With 5 bases removed from V and 1 base from J, the gap between germline ends came to 5 bases. Germline CDR1 and CDR2: MNHEY and SVGAGI. This CDR3 contains 12 residues. In DNA, the CDR3 is TGTGCCAGCAGTCGGACCCAAGAGACCCAGTACTTC. This translates into CASSRTQETQYF.

This chain uses TRBV6-5 with TRBJ1-1; D is unclear. This CDR3 comprises 14 residues. The germline V gene has CDR1 MNHEY and CDR2 SVGAGI. Deletions cut 5 bases from V and 4 bases from J, with 14 bases between. The CDR3 DNA sequence: TGTGCCAGCAGTCTGAGTGCTTGGAGCACTGAAGCTTTCTTT. It codes for CASSLSAWSTEAFF.

J is TRBJ1-3 and V is TRBV14; TRBD1 might be the D (5 bases). Germline CDR1 and CDR2: SGHDN and FVKESK. This CDR3 is built from 15 residues. V lost 4 bases and J 2 bases, leaving 12 bases between the germline ends. The CDR3 protein is CASSPFGGAGNTIYF. CDR3 nucleotide sequence: TGTGCCAGCAGCCCATTTGGGGGGGCTGGAAACACCATATATTTT.

Here the CDR3 reads CASCCAQDNNEQFF. The CDR3 region has the DNA TGTGCCAGTTGTTGTGCCCAAGATAACAATGAGCAGTTCTTC. This rearrangement joins TRBV19 to TRBJ2-1; D remains unclear. The CDR3 totals 14 residues. V was pared by 8 bases and J by 5 bases, with 16 bases between. CDR1 is LNHDA, CDR2 SQIVND, per germline (reference sequence).

This rearrangement joins TRBV30 to TRBJ1-1, with D unresolved. Per germline, CDR1 GTSNPN and CDR2 SVGIG (reference sequence). There are 12 residues in the CDR3. Trimming cost V 3 bases and J 0 bases, with 5 bases left between them. The CDR3 loop is CAWRGMNTEAFF. The CDR3 DNA is TGTGCCTGGAGGGGTATGAACACTGAAGCTTTCTTT.

The rearrangement links TRBV2 to TRBJ2-7, with 9 bases matching TRBD1. With 7 bases clipped from V and 6 bases from J, the junction kept 4 bases outside the gene matches. In germline, CDR1 is SNHLY, CDR2 FYNNEI. CDR3 length: 12 amino acids. This CDR3 reads CASKDRGGEQYF. For the CDR3, the DNA is TGTGCCAGCAAGGACAGGGGTGGCGAGCAGTACTTC.

The CDR3 reads CASRGSATDTQYF. In DNA form, the CDR3 reads TGTGCCAGCAGAGGAAGCGCCACAGATACGCAGTATTTT. This chain links TRBV2 with TRBJ2-3; D not certain. Germline assignment: CDR1 SNHLY and CDR2 FYNNEI. V gave up 6 bases and J gave up 2 bases, with 9 bases separating them. CDR3 length: 13 residues.

J is TRBJ2-2 and V is TRBV5-4; 8 bases map to TRBD2. The germline V gene encodes CDR1 SGHNT and CDR2 YYREEE (reference sequence). The CDR3 contains 15 residues. V lost 3 bases to trimming and J lost 3 bases; unmatched junction nucleotides: 4. The CDR3 protein is CASSSGTRDTGELFF. CDR3 coding DNA: TGTGCCAGCAGCTCGGGGACTAGGGACACCGGGGAGCTGTTTTTT.

This chain links TRBV2 with TRBJ1-2; D gene uncertain. The CDR3 loop spans 13 amino acids. CDR1 is SNHLY and CDR2 is FYNNEI in the germline V gene. The germline V and J ends were trimmed by 4 bases and 2 bases, with 8 bases remaining between them. CDR3 in DNA: TGTGCCAGCAGTGGGACGGGAAACTATGGCTACACCTTC. Protein product: CASSGTGNYGYTF.

V and J are TRBV6-2 or TRBV6-3 and TRBJ2-1; 8 nucleotides align to TRBD1. From germline, CDR1 is MNHEY and CDR2 SVGEGT. The ends lost 6 bases at V and 4 bases at J; junction bases unmatched: 11. CDR3 length: 16 amino acids. The CDR3 loop reads CASRPTGGTVYNEQFF. For the CDR3, the DNA is TGTGCCAGCAGACCTACAGGGGGGACCGTTTACAATGAGCAGTTCTTC.

The chain employs TRBV5-5 and TRBJ1-5; TRBD1 aligns across 7 bases. There are 15 residues in the CDR3. Germline CDR1 and CDR2: SGHKS and YYEKEE (reference sequence). The V segment lost 5 bases and the J segment 4 bases; nucleotides outside the gene matches: 9. CDR3: CASRPGTEVNQPQHF. CDR3 coding DNA: TGTGCCAGCAGGCCGGGGACAGAGGTTAATCAGCCCCAGCATTTT.

The V and J genes are TRBV2 and TRBJ1-6; D remains unclear. V was pared by 1 base and J by 11 bases, with 3 bases between. Germline V gives CDR1 SNHLY, CDR2 FYNNEI. The CDR3 has 11 residues. CDR3 DNA sequence: TGTGCCAGCAGTGAAGGGGCACCCCTCCACTTT. Protein product: CASSEGAPLHF.

V usage is TRBV4-3 and J usage is TRBJ2-7; D unresolved. Germline V gene sequence: CDR1 LGHNA, CDR2 YSLEER. V lost 0 bases and J lost 1, with 7 bases in between. The CDR3 contains 14 residues. The CDR3 DNA reads TGCGCCAGCAGCCAAGAATATCGTTCCTACGAGCAGTACTTC. Protein: CASSQEYRSYEQYF.

This clone was observed at least ten times. This sequence joins TRBV3-1 (or the pseudogene TRBV3-2) and TRBJ2-3, with 8 nucleotides matching TRBD2. Germline V gene sequence: CDR1 LGHDT, CDR2 YNNKEL (reference sequence). V lost 0 bases to trimming and J lost 4 bases; unmatched junction nucleotides: 6. The CDR3 is 16 residues long. The DNA for the CDR3 is TGTGCCAGCAGCCAAGATGGGACTAGAAGGTCAGATACGCAGTATTTT. Protein: CASSQDGTRRSDTQYF.

The chain employs TRBV30 and TRBJ1-6, with D unresolved. V lost 4 bases and J 7 bases, leaving 11 bases between the germline ends. This CDR3 comprises 13 residues. CDR1 and CDR2 (germline): GTSNPN, SVGIG (reference sequence). The CDR3 reads CAWTRALNSPLHF. The CDR3 nucleotides are TGTGCCTGGACCCGGGCCCTAAATTCACCCCTCCACTTT.

This chain links TRBV3-1 (or the pseudogene TRBV3-2) with TRBJ1-2, with D perhaps TRBD1 (5 bases). The CDR3 totals 12 residues. The V gene's germline CDR1 is LGHDT and CDR2 YNNKEL (reference sequence). V lost 5 bases and J lost 8, with 12 bases in between. This CDR3 is CASSEGAFGYTF. The CDR3 DNA follows: TGTGCCAGCAGCGAAGGGGCGTTCGGCTACACCTTC.

The chain recombines TRBV19 with TRBJ1-1; D unclear. The CDR3 has 14 amino acids. The germline CDR1 and CDR2 sequences are LNHDA and SQIVND (reference sequence). V lost 5 bases to trimming and J lost 3 bases, with 13 bases between them. CDR3 sequence reads: CASSFQGRYTEAFF. CDR3 bases: TGTGCCAGTAGTTTTCAAGGACGGTACACTGAAGCTTTCTTT.

This rearrangement joins TRBV9 to TRBJ1-3, with 7 bases aligning to TRBD1. The length of the CDR3 is 16 residues. Trimming removed 6 bases from V and 6 bases from J; junction bases left unmatched: 15. From germline, CDR1 is SGDLS and CDR2 YYNGEE. CDR3 sequence (DNA): TGTGCCAGCACCCGAACCCTCGGACAGGACCTAAACACCATATATTTT. It specifies CASTRTLGQDLNTIYF.

CDR3 residues: CASSILSSYNEQFF. The CDR3, as DNA: TGTGCCAGTAGTATCCTGAGCTCCTACAATGAGCAGTTCTTC. This chain connects TRBV19 to TRBJ2-1, with D unclear. V was shortened by 3 bases and J by 0 bases, with 6 bases between the two germline ends. The germline V gene encodes CDR1 LNHDA and CDR2 SQIVND (reference sequence). The CDR3 spans 14 residues. Full variable domain (remainder filled in from reference TRBV19 and TRBJ2-1): DGGITQSPKYLFRKEGQNVTLSCEQNLNHDAMYWYRQDPGQGLRLIYYSQIVNDFQKGDIAEGYSVSREKKESFPLTVTSAQKNPTAFYLCASSILSSYNEQFFGPGTRLTVL.

The chain employs TRBV6-1 and TRBJ2-2; TRBD1 might be the D (5 bases). From germline, CDR1 is MNHNS and CDR2 SASEGT. This CDR3 has 16 amino acids. The V end was cut by 2 bases, the J end by 5 bases, with 15 bases between. The CDR3 DNA reads TGTGCCAGCAGTGAATTCGGCAGGGCTTCAACCGGGGAGCTGTTTTTT. This codes for CASSEFGRASTGELFF.